These 9 T cell receptor beta chains were all obtained from the same sample, sequenced in a study of T cell repertoires in cytomegalovirus infection (dated 2019 in TCRdb). For sequencing, an Illumina HiSeq 1500 was employed. In-frame beta chains were kept once TCRdb had trimmed the public reads at Q25 with fastp and called clones with MiXCR. Rows are combined by CDR3 protein, so each entry shows the most common genes and DNA. This sample lists hundreds of thousands of distinct CDR3 sequences; less than 40% were detected once. Roughly 2.9% of the sample goes to the ten largest clones. The sequenced sample consisted of PBMCs. These receptors were taken from a human donor in good health (CMV status not recorded). Some clones in this sample may be carry-over from other donors' samples.

This clonotype appeared many times. The DNA is left out, because the CDR3 cannot be placed on it with certainty; the CDR3 is given as TCRdb lists it. The chain is built from TRBV6-2 or TRBV6-3 and TRBJ1-1; TRBD1, the table's D call, lacks a check against the DNA. Germline V gene sequence: CDR1 MNHEY, CDR2 SVGEGT. The CDR3 contains 20 residues when both ends are counted. CDR3 protein: CASSYFGTEFSVRGDTEAFF.

J is TRBJ2-1 and V is TRBV28; 11 bases fit TRBD1. V lost 7 bases, J lost 8 bases, and 10 bases stayed unmatched. The CDR3 runs to 15 residues. Germline CDR1 reads MDHEN; CDR2 reads SYDVKM. Here the CDR3 DNA reads TGTGCCAGCAAAGCCGGGACAGGGGGACACGATGAGCAGTTCTTC. Translating gives CASKAGTGGHDEQFF.

This clonotype was seen many times. The genes are TRBV28 and TRBJ2-7; 7 bases line up with TRBD2. The V and J ends lost 6 bases and 2 bases, in that order; junction bases with no gene match: 4. The CDR3 is 13 amino acids. Germline assignment: CDR1 MDHEN and CDR2 SYDVKM. CDR3 in amino acids: CASSPGRPYEQYF. CDR3 DNA: TGTGCCAGCAGCCCCGGGAGGCCCTACGAGCAGTACTTC. The entire variable domain, with the rest obtained from reference TRBV28 and TRBJ2-7, is as follows: DVKVTQSSRYLVKRTGEKVFLECVQDMDHENMFWYRQDPGLGLRLIYFSYDVKMKEKGDIPEGYSVSREKKERFSLILESASTNQTSMYLCASSPGRPYEQYFGPGTRLTVT.

The chain combines TRBV2 with TRBJ1-4; perhaps TRBD1 as D (5 bases). Trimming removed 8 bases at V and 8 bases at J, with 9 bases between. This CDR3 has 11 amino acids. Germline loops: CDR1 SNHLY, CDR2 FYNNEI. For the CDR3, the DNA is TGTGCCAGCGGGGGGGAGGAAAAACTGTTTTTT. Translated, it gives CASGGEEKLFF.

The rearrangement uses TRBV28 and TRBJ2-3; 8 bases are shared with TRBD1. Germline V gene sequence: CDR1 MDHEN, CDR2 SYDVKM. The ends lost 7 bases at V and 4 bases at J; junction bases unmatched: 16. There are 17 residues in the CDR3. The CDR3 region has the DNA TGTGCCAGCATCCCGGACAGGGCCATTCGAACACCAGATACGCAGTATTTT. Amino acid sequence: CASIPDRAIRTPDTQYF.

Details on this clonotype: The CDR3 does not close with the conserved phenylalanine or tryptophan, likely indicating a read error. This chain joins TRBV12-3 or TRBV12-4 and TRBJ1-2; D gene uncertain. The CDR3 has 14 residues. The V gene lost 6 bases and the J gene lost 0 bases, with 11 bases spanning the gap. For the CDR3, the DNA is TGTGCCAGCAGCCCTACTCAGGCTAACTATGGCTACACCTTA. Its translation is CASSPTQANYGYTL.

This clonotype was seen a few times. The chain recombines TRBV12-3 or TRBV12-4 with TRBJ2-2; possibly TRBD1 for D (7 bases). With 3 bases removed from V and 0 bases from J, the gap between germline ends came to 14 bases. The CDR3 covers 17 residues. The CDR3 sequence: CASSFPRGEANTGELFF. The CDR3 bases are TGTGCCAGCAGTTTCCCCAGGGGGGAAGCGAACACCGGGGAGCTGTTTTTT.

The chain links TRBV5-1 to TRBJ2-1; TRBD2 matches at 7 bases. V dropped 3 bases and J dropped 5; count of bases not matched to a gene: 5. The CDR3 has 14 amino acids. CDR1 is SGHRS, CDR2 YFSETQ, per germline. DNA for the CDR3: TGCGCCAGCAGCTCTGGCGGGAGAAACAATGAGCAGTTCTTC. The encoded protein is CASSSGGRNNEQFF.

This sequence joins TRBV20-1 and TRBJ2-3; TRBD2 matches at 10 bases. The CDR3 spans 14 residues. CDR1 is DFQATT, CDR2 SNEGSKA, per germline (reference sequence). The trim removed 6 bases at V and 5 bases at J, leaving 8 bases unmatched. CDR3 in amino acids: CSAKAGGAGDTQYF. The CDR3, as DNA: TGCAGTGCAAAAGCGGGGGGGGCGGGAGATACGCAGTATTTT.